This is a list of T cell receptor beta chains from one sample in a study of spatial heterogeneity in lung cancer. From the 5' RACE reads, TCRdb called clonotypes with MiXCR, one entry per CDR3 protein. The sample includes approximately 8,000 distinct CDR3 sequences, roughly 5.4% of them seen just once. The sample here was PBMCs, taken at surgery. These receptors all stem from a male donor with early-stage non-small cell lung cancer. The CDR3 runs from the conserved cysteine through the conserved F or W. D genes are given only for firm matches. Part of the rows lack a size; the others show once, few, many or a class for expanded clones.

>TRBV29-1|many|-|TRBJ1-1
TGCAGCGTGCTCCCCGGGGGCTGGAACACTGAAGCTTTCTTT
CSVLPGGWNTEAFF
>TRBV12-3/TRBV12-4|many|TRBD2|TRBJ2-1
TGTGCCAGCACCACGAGACCGGGACTAGCGGGAGAAATCACTTCCAATGAGCAGTTCTTC
CASTTRPGLAGEITSNEQFF
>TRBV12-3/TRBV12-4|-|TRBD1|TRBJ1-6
TGTGCCAGCAGTTTGCAGGGGGTGGATTCACCCCTCCACTTT
CASSLQGVDSPLHF
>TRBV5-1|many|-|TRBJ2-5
TGCGCCAGCAGCTTGGACTGGGGTCGGTGGGAGACCCAGTACTTC
CASSLDWGRWETQYF
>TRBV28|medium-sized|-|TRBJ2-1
TGTGCCAGCAGTTTTTACAGGGAACCCAATGAGCAGTTCTTC
CASSFYREPNEQFF
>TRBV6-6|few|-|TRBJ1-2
TGTGCCAGCAGTACTCAGGGAAACTATGGCTACACCTTC
CASSTQGNYGYTF
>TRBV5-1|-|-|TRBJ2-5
TGCGCCAGCAGCTTGTTGCCAGGCCCGATCGAGACCCAGTACTTC
CASSLLPGPIETQYF
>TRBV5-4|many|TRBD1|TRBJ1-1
TGTGCCAGCAGCCAATTGGACAGGGGAGGAGAACGAGCTTTCTTT
CASSQLDRGGERAFF
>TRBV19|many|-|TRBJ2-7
TGTGCCAGACCTTCCCCTCCGGGGCGATACGAGCAGTACTTC
CARPSPPGRYEQYF
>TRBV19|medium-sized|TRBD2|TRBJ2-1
TGTGCCAGTAGTCCTACTAGCGGTAGGTCCTACAATGAGCAGTTCTTC
CASSPTSGRSYNEQFF
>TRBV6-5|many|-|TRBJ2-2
TGTGCCAGCAGATCGGGACTGCTGAACACCGGGGAGCTGTTTTTT
CASRSGLLNTGELFF
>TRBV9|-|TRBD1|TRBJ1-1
TGTGCCAGCAGCGTAGATCTGACAGGGTTCGCTGAAGCTTTCTTT
CASSVDLTGFAEAFF
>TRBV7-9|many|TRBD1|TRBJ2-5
TGTGCCAGCAGCTGGACAGGGGGCCGGGAGACCCAGTACTTC
CASSWTGGRETQYF
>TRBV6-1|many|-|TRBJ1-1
TGTGCCAGAAGGGGGGGGGAAGCGGCTGAAGCTTTCTTT
CARRGGEAAEAFF
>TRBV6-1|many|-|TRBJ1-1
TGTGCCAGCAGTGGATCCAGGGGAAACACTGAAGCTTTCTTT
CASSGSRGNTEAFF
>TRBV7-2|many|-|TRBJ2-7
TGTGCCAGCAGCGTGTATCCCGGGACTCCATCTTGGTCCTACGAGCAGTACTTC
CASSVYPGTPSWSYEQYF
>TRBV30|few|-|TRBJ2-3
TGTGCCTGTTTAGCGGACTACACAGATACGCAGTATTTT
CACLADYTDTQYF
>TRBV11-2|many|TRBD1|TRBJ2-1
TGTGCCAGCAGCTTAGTGGGCGGACAGGGGTTCTACAATGAGCAGTTCTTC
CASSLVGGQGFYNEQFF
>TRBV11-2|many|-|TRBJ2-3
TGTGCCAGCAGCTTAGTAGGCCGTCTAGATACGCAGTATTTT
CASSLVGRLDTQYF
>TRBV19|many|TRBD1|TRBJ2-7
TGTGCCAGTAGCCGACGAGAGGGGGCCTTGTCCGAGCAGTACTTC
CASSRREGALSEQYF
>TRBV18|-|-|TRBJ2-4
TGTGCCAGCTCACAATTATTCGGCAGAGAAAACATTCAGTACTTC
CASSQLFGRENIQYF
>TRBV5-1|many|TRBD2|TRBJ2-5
TGCGCCAGCAGCAGGACTAGCGGGGTTGAGACCCAGTACTTC
CASSRTSGVETQYF
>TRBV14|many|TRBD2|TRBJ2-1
TGTGCCAGCAGCCAGCTCGTAGCGGGACTGGGAGGTGAGCAGTTCTTC
CASSQLVAGLGGEQFF
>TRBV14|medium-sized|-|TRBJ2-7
TGTGCCAGCAGCCCCCACTACCCCTACGAGCAGTACTTC
CASSPHYPYEQYF
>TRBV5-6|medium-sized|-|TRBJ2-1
TGTGCCAGCAGCTTGGGCCCCGTTCGGTCCAGCTCCTACAATGAGCAGTTCTTC
CASSLGPVRSSSYNEQFF
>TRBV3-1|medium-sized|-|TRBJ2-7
TGTGCCAGCAGCCAAGGACCGCCGGGCTCCTACGAGCAGTACTTC
CASSQGPPGSYEQYF
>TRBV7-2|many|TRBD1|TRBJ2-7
TGTGCCAGCAGCTTAGGGGGACAGGGGAGCTCCTACGAGCAGTACTTC
CASSLGGQGSSYEQYF
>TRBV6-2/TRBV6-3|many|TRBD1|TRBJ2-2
TGTGCCAGCAGGGAGACAGGGTCCGGGGAGCTGTTTTTT
CASRETGSGELFF
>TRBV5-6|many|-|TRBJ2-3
TGTGCCAGCAGCTGGTACAGGGCCAGGAGCACAGATACGCAGTATTTT
CASSWYRARSTDTQYF
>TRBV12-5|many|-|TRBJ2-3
TGTGCTAGTGGTTCCGGACTCTCAGGAGGTGCCACAGATACGCAGTATTTT
CASGSGLSGGATDTQYF
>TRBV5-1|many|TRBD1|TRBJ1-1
TGCGCCAGCAGCCCCTCCGGGACAGGGGGAACTGAAGCTTTCTTT
CASSPSGTGGTEAFF
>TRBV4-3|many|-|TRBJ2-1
TGCGCCAGCAGCCAAGGGAGGAGTGGATACAATGAGCAGTTCTTC
CASSQGRSGYNEQFF
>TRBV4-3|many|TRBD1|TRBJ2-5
TGCGCCAGCAGCCAAGATGGGGACAGCCAAGAGACCCAGTACTTC
CASSQDGDSQETQYF
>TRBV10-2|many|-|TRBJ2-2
TGCGCCAGCACCATACGCCAGGGGACCGGGGAGCTGTTTTTT
CASTIRQGTGELFF
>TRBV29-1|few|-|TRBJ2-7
TGCAGCGTTGTAAAGTCGAGCTCCTACGAGCAGTACTTC
CSVVKSSSYEQYF
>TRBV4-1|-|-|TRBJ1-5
TGCGCCAGCAGCCACGGACAGATGGGGCAGCCCCAGCATTTT
CASSHGQMGQPQHF
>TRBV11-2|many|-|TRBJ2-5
TGTGCCAGCAGCTTATACTCGCGAGCGGGGACCCAGTACTTC
CASSLYSRAGTQYF
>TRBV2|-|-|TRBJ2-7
TGTGCCAGCAGGTACAACGAGCAGTACTTC
CASRYNEQYF
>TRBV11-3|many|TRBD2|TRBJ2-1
TGTGCCAGCAGCCCAGGGGGGGCTAGCGGGAGTATCGGTGAGCAGTTCTTC
CASSPGGASGSIGEQFF
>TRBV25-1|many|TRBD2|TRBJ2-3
TGTGCCAGCAGTGACACCCCGGGACTAAGCGCAGATACGCAGTATTTT
CASSDTPGLSADTQYF
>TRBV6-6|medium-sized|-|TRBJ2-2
TGTGCCAGCAGAAGTCTCCCAACGCTCGCGGAGCTGTTTTTT
CASRSLPTLAELFF
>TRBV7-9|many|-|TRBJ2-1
TGTGCCAGCAGCTTAGAGCGGTCCGCGGTCAATGAGCAGTTCTTC
CASSLERSAVNEQFF
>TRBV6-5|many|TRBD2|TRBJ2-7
TGTGCCAGCAGAGGACTAGCAACCTCCTACGAGCAGTACTTC
CASRGLATSYEQYF
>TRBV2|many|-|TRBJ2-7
TGTGCCAGCAGTGAAGGGCCGACAGGCGTATCCTACGAGCAGTACTTC
CASSEGPTGVSYEQYF
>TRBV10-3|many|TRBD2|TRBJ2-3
TGTGCCATCAGAGGGACTAGCGGTTTCACAGATACGCAGTATTTT
CAIRGTSGFTDTQYF
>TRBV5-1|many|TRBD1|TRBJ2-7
TGCGCCAGCAGCTTGGTGGGACAGACCTCCTACGAGCAGTACTTC
CASSLVGQTSYEQYF
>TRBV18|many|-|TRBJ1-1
TGTGCCAGCTCGGGCCCTCCTGAAGCTTTCTTT
CASSGPPEAFF
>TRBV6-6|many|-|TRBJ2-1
TGTGCCAGCAGTTCCTCTAGCTCGGATGAGCAGTTCTTC
CASSSSSSDEQFF
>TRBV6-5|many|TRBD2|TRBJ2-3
TGTGCCAGCAGTTATGTGGGGGGGAGCACAGATACGCAGTATTTT
CASSYVGGSTDTQYF
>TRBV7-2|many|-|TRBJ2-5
TGTGCCAGCAGCTTGGTCAGGGAAGAGACCCAGTACTTC
CASSLVREETQYF
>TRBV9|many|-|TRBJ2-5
TGTGCCAGCAGCGTAGGGGTCAGGGGCCAGGGAGAGACCCAGTACTTC
CASSVGVRGQGETQYF
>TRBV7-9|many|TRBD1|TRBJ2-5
TGTGCCAGCAGCTTGGACAGGGTTTTAGGGGAGACCCAGTACTTC
CASSLDRVLGETQYF
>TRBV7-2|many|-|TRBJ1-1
TGTGCCAGCAGCTCATACTCAGGGATGGAGGCTTTCTTT
CASSSYSGMEAFF
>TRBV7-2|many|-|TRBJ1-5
TGTGCCAGCAGCGCCCTAGGGTCCAATCAGCCCCAGCATTTT
CASSALGSNQPQHF
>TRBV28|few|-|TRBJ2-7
TGTGCCAGCAGTCGGCTCCTCCGAAACGAGCAGTACTTC
CASSRLLRNEQYF
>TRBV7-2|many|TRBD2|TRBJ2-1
TGTGCCAGGGGACTAGCGGGAGGGCCTGGGTACCATAATGAGCAGTTCTTC
CARGLAGGPGYHNEQFF
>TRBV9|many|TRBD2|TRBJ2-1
TGTGCCAGCAGCGTCCTTAGCGGGACCAACAATGAGCAGTTCTTC
CASSVLSGTNNEQFF